This TCR beta chain came from a study of regulatory T cells in long-lasting Graves disease. Construction of the TCR beta libraries employed iRepertoire HTBI primers in conjunction with Arm-PCR of CDR3 regions. TCRdb re-called the multiplex PCR reads with MiXCR, one entry per CDR3 protein. The repertoire holds around 450,000 distinct CDR3 sequences, with around a fifth as singletons. The V gene lost 1 base and the J gene lost 3 bases, with 10 bases spanning the gap. Germline CDR1 is SQVTM and CDR2 is ANQGSEA. This CDR3 is built from 14 residues. General study results and limits: Thyroid tissue went unexamined; only peripheral blood was analyzed.

This sample's time point: persistent/refractory GD, antithyroid drugs over 5 years with positive TRAb. Generation of the TCR library employed RNA extracted from PBMCs. It was by American Thyroid Association guidelines that Graves' disease was diagnosed. About this clonotype itself: Its target is not known.

The rearrangement uses TRBV29-1 and TRBJ2-4, with D possibly being TRBD1 (6 bases). The specimen comprised peripheral blood mononuclear cells (PBMCs), sampled when the disease was refractory, from a patient treated with antithyroid drugs. This receptor was identified in a female donor with Graves disease. CDR3 sequence: CSVEGWDNKNIQYF. CDR3 DNA: TGCAGCGTTGAAGGCTGGGACAACAAAAACATTCAGTACTTC.